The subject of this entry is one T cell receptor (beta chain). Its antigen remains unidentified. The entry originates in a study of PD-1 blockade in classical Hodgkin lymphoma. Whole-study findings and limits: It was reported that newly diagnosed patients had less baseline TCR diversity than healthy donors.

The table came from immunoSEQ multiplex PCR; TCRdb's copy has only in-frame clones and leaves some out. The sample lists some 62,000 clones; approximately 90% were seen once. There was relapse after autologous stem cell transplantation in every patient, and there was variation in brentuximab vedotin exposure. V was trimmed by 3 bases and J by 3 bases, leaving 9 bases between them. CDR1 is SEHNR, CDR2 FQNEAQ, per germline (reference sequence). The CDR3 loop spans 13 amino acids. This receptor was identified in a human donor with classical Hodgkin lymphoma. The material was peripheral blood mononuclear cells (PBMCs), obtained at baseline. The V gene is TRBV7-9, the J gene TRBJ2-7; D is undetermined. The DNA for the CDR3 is TGTGCCAGCAGCTTTGAGGAACTCTACGAGCAGTACTTC. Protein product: CASSFEELYEQYF.